This entry concerns a single TCR beta chain. Original data processing: From reference gene primer amplification, estimates of nucleated cell counts were derived. The assay was immunoSEQ multiplex PCR, and TCRdb's table has in-frame clones only and misses some. The V and J calls and the clone size are those of that table, but D and trimming were determined from the DNA. The sample shows some 38,000 clones, 85% to 90% of them seen only once. The sample is drawn from a study of blood T cell repertoires in COVID-19. Study-wide background: Samples representing acute and convalescent COVID-19 were sourced from the United States, Italy and Spain.

This clonotype was obtained from a man aged 60 to 69 with active or convalescent COVID-19. Specimen: peripheral blood.

This CDR3 reads CASSLDSKGSAFF. The CDR3 DNA reads as TGTGCCAGCAGCTTAGATTCAAAGGGGTCGGCTTTCTTT. The chain combines TRBV11-2 with TRBJ1-1, with D possibly being TRBD1 (5 bases). This CDR3 spans 13 amino acids. Trimming pared 0 bases from V and 11 bases from J, leaving 13 bases between. Germline V gene lookup returns CDR1 SGHAT and CDR2 FQNNGV.